Below are 10 T cell receptor beta chains sequenced from a single sample in a study of shared clonotypes between healthy human individuals. Assay used: immunoSEQ multiplex PCR; TCRdb lists only in-frame clones, some missing. The data contain approximately 2.3 million clones, over 90% of them seen just once; the ten biggest clones take up 0.39%. Specimen: naive CD4+ T cells from PBMCs. Subset defined: CD45RA+ positively selected. Receptors were obtained from a man between 18 and 29 years old in good health. Some clones in this sample may be carry-over from other donors' samples.

This rearrangement joins TRBV28 to TRBJ1-2; the match to TRBD1 covers 8 bases. The CDR3 covers 15 residues. Germline values: CDR1 MDHEN, CDR2 SYDVKM. V lost 5 bases and J lost 2; bases outside the gene matches: 7. The CDR3 loop reads CASSQPGTGNYGYTF. CDR3 bases: TGTGCCAGCAGTCAACCCGGGACAGGAAACTATGGCTACACCTTC.

The chain links TRBV18 to TRBJ2-7; a possible D gene is TRBD2 (5 bases). Germline loops: CDR1 KGHSH, CDR2 LQKENI. V was cut by 3 bases and J by 2 bases, with 11 bases left in between. CDR3 length: 14 amino acids. The CDR3 DNA reads as TGTGCCAGCTCACCGGCGGGCAGGCCCTACGAGCAGTACTTC. Translated, it gives CASSPAGRPYEQYF.

The V call is TRBV28, the J call TRBJ1-5; D might be TRBD1 (6 bases). Germline V gives CDR1 MDHEN, CDR2 SYDVKM. Between the trimmed V and J ends, which lost 5 bases and 11 bases, there was a span of 34 bases. There are 19 residues in the CDR3. The CDR3 reads CASSTRVIYRADWSKTQHF. In DNA, the CDR3 is TGTGCCAGCAGTACACGAGTGATATACAGGGCCGATTGGAGTAAGACCCAGCATTTT. The full variable domain, with the rest looked up from reference TRBV28 and TRBJ1-5, is DVKVTQSSRYLVKRTGEKVFLECVQDMDHENMFWYRQDPGLGLRLIYFSYDVKMKEKGDIPEGYSVSREKKERFSLILESASTNQTSMYLCASSTRVIYRADWSKTQHFGDGTRLSIL.

V usage is TRBV27 and J usage is TRBJ1-1, with TRBD1 matching 8 bases. The CDR3 is made up of 14 amino acids. With V trimmed by 6 bases and J by 5 bases, 8 bases remained unmatched. Germline CDR1 and CDR2: MNHEY and SMNVEV (reference sequence). In DNA form, the CDR3 reads TGTGCCAGCAGCGAAACAGGGGGTGAAACTGAAGCTTTCTTT. The encoded protein is CASSETGGETEAFF.

The chain joins TRBV30 to TRBJ2-5; D remains ambiguous. The tail of the sequence fits TRBJ2-7 better, so the J call may be wrong. Germline V gene sequence: CDR1 GTSNPN, CDR2 SVGIG (reference sequence). This CDR3 is built from 11 residues. The CDR3 DNA sequence: TGTGCCTGGAGTTCCCTTTACGAGCAGTACTTC. This codes for CAWSSLYEQYF.

V is TRBV5-4 and J is TRBJ1-1; the match to TRBD1 covers 7 bases. Germline V lookup: CDR1 SGHNT, CDR2 YYREEE (reference sequence). This CDR3 comprises 14 residues. Trimming at V came to 7 bases and at J to 4 bases, leaving 10 bases not matched to a gene. The CDR3 bases are TGTGCCAGCGCGGAGGGGGCGCGGGTCACTGAAGCTTTCTTT. Translating it yields CASAEGARVTEAFF.

The rearrangement links TRBV5-4 to TRBJ2-2; 8 bases fit TRBD1. Germline V gene lookup returns CDR1 SGHNT and CDR2 YYREEE (reference sequence). The CDR3 spans 16 residues. The V and J ends lost 5 bases and 5 bases, in that order; junction bases with no gene match: 11. The CDR3 region has the DNA TGTGCCAGCAGTCGTTGGACAGGGAGGATTACCGGGGAGCTGTTTTTT. Its translation is CASSRWTGRITGELFF. Variable domain in full (rest from reference TRBV5-4 and TRBJ2-2): ETGVTQSPTHLIKTRGQQVTLRCSSQSGHNTVSWYQQALGQGPQFIFQYYREEENGRGNFPPRFSGLQFPNYSSELNVNALELDDSALYLCASSRWTGRITGELFFGEGSRLTVL.

This chain uses TRBV5-6 with TRBJ2-5; D is possibly TRBD2 (5 bases). Germline V gene data show CDR1 as SGHDT and CDR2 as YYEEEE. V shed 3 bases and J shed 3 bases, with 9 bases lying between them. This CDR3 comprises 13 residues. CDR3 DNA: TGTGCCAGCAGCTATGGACTCAAAGAGACCCAGTACTTC. It translates to CASSYGLKETQYF.

V and J are TRBV5-1 and TRBJ1-5; D possibly corresponds to TRBD1 (6 bases). Germline CDR1 is SGHRS and CDR2 is YFSETQ. With 0 bases removed from V and 7 bases from J, the gap between germline ends came to 11 bases. The CDR3 consists of 14 residues. CDR3 coding DNA: TGCGCCAGCAGCTTGGAGACAGGCGGACAGCCCCAGCATTTT. This gives the protein CASSLETGGQPQHF.

The V call is TRBV13, the J call TRBJ2-1; TRBD2 matches at 15 bases. CDR1 and CDR2 (germline): PRHDT, FYEKMQ (reference sequence). The ends lost 2 bases at V and 2 bases at J; junction bases unmatched: 7. The CDR3 sequence is 19 residues long. Here the CDR3 DNA reads TGTGCCAGCAGCTTAATTCGGACTAGCGGGAGGGAGCCCTACAATGAGCAGTTCTTC. The encoded protein is CASSLIRTSGREPYNEQFF.